Presented here are 30 T cell receptor beta chains from one specimen sequenced in a study of T-cell reconstitution after alpha-beta-depleted transplantation in children. The TCRbeta library incorporated unique molecular identifiers. One entry per CDR3 protein results from TCRdb running MiXCR on the PCR reads. Found here are around 78,000 distinct CDR3 sequences, roughly an eighth of them singletons; the top ten hold roughly 30%. The specimen was PBMCs, mostly from graft donor cells, collected 180 days after TCRalphabeta/CD19-depleted stem cell transplant. The source of these receptors is a male patient under 10 years old who had a stem cell transplant for acute lymphoblastic leukemia, so the T cells may come from the graft donor.

The gene calls are TRBV7-9 and TRBJ2-7, with 10 bases identical to TRBD2. V lost 5 bases and J lost 0; bases outside the gene matches: 7. CDR3 length: 16 residues. CDR1 and CDR2 (germline): SEHNR, FQNEAQ (reference sequence). For the CDR3, the DNA is TGTGCCAGCAGCCAATGGGCTAGCGGGAGCTCCTACGAGCAGTACTTC. It specifies CASSQWASGSSYEQYF.

This clonotype appeared many times. This chain connects TRBV24-1 to TRBJ2-2; D uncertain. The CDR3 runs 15 residues. Germline loops: CDR1 KGHDR, CDR2 SFDVKD. Trimming cost V 3 bases and J 2 bases, with 9 bases left between them. The CDR3: CATSDAGINTGELFF. DNA of the CDR3: TGTGCCACCAGTGATGCAGGAATTAACACCGGGGAGCTGTTTTTT.

This chain joins TRBV27 and TRBJ2-5, with 7 bases matching TRBD1. Trimming took 6 bases from V and 5 from J; bases not matched to a gene: 9. The CDR3 loop spans 14 amino acids. Germline lookup yields CDR1 MNHEY and CDR2 SMNVEV (reference sequence). The DNA of the CDR3 is TGTGCCAGCAGCTCCTCGACAGGGCCTGAGACCCAGTACTTC. Translated: CASSSSTGPETQYF.

The chain uses TRBV28 and TRBJ2-3; tentative D call: TRBD2 (5 bases). Trimming shortened V by 2 bases and J by 0 bases, and 9 bases separated the two germline ends. The CDR3 covers 15 residues. The germline gives CDR1 MDHEN, CDR2 SYDVKM. This CDR3 reads CASSLNGISTDTQYF. In DNA, the CDR3 is TGTGCCAGCAGTTTAAACGGGATTAGCACAGATACGCAGTATTTT.

In regard to this clonotype: A clone one base away is much larger, so this may be a read error. The chain carries TRBV7-2 and TRBJ1-2; D is perhaps TRBD1 (5 bases). The germline CDR1 and CDR2 sequences are SGHTA and FQGNSA. The V gene lost 2 bases and the J gene lost 8 bases, with 12 bases spanning the gap. This CDR3 has 13 residues. The CDR3 coding sequence is TGTGCCAGCAGCTTAAGGTCAGGGCAAGGCTACACCTTC. Protein: CASSLRSGQGYTF. The whole variable domain, remainder taken from reference TRBV7-2 and TRBJ1-2, is GAGVSQSPSNKVTEKGKDVELRCDPISGHTALYWYRQSLGQGLEFLIYFQGNSAPDKSGLPSDRFSAERTGGSVSTLTIQRTQQEDSAVYLCASSLRSGQGYTFGSGTRLTVV.

V gene TRBV12-3 or TRBV12-4 combines with J gene TRBJ2-7, with 9 bases that match TRBD1. V dropped 7 bases and J dropped 3; count of bases not matched to a gene: 7. CDR3 size: 14 residues. CDR3 protein: CASTHGTGFYEQYF. The CDR3 DNA follows: TGTGCCAGCACCCACGGGACAGGGTTCTACGAGCAGTACTTC.

The chain employs TRBV2 and TRBJ2-5, with D uncertain. Germline V gene sequence: CDR1 SNHLY, CDR2 FYNNEI. With 3 bases removed from V and 3 bases from J, the gap between germline ends came to 20 bases. The CDR3 runs to 17 residues. CDR3 amino acids: CASSDPRAGRVEETQYF. The DNA of the CDR3 is TGTGCCAGCAGTGATCCTCGGGCAGGACGAGTAGAAGAGACCCAGTACTTC. The full variable domain, completed using reference TRBV2 and TRBJ2-5, is EPEVTQTPSHQVTQMGQEVILRCVPISNHLYFYWYRQILGQKVEFLVSFYNNEISEKSEIFDDQFSVERPDGSNFTLKIRSTKLEDSAMYFCASSDPRAGRVEETQYFGPGTRLLVL.

This clonotype was seen more than once but under ten times. The V gene is TRBV20-1, the J gene TRBJ2-7; a possible D gene is TRBD2 (5 bases). Trimming stripped 6 bases from V and 7 bases from J, with 13 bases between. This CDR3 comprises 11 residues. The germline CDR1 and CDR2 sequences are DFQATT and SNEGSKA (reference sequence). CDR3 DNA: TGCAGTGCCCGAGGGCCGGGGGAGCAGTACTTC. Translation gives CSARGPGEQYF.

This clonotype was found a few times. This rearrangement joins TRBV10-3 to TRBJ2-1; TRBD2 matches at 12 bases. Germline V gene lookup returns CDR1 ENHRY and CDR2 SYGVKD. The CDR3 is 16 amino acids. Trimming cost V 0 bases and J 8 bases; bases outside gene matches: 5. CDR3 sequence (DNA): TGTGCCATCAGTGAGTCGAGACTAGCGGGAGCGGATGAGCAGTTCTTC. As protein: CAISESRLAGADEQFF.

This clonotype has ten or more counts. The V call is TRBV18, the J call TRBJ2-6; no definite D call. The germline gives CDR1 KGHSH, CDR2 LQKENI. The CDR3 has 14 residues. V lost 3 bases and J 3 bases, leaving 6 bases between the germline ends. The CDR3 spells CASSPWDGANVLTF. In DNA, the CDR3 is TGTGCCAGCTCACCCTGGGATGGGGCCAACGTCCTGACTTTC.

This clonotype was seen a handful of times. The V gene is TRBV5-1, the J gene TRBJ2-7; tentatively, D is TRBD1 or TRBD2 (5 bases each). The germline V gene has CDR1 SGHRS and CDR2 YFSETQ. This CDR3 region has 13 residues. The V and J ends lost 1 base and 2 bases respectively, with 7 bases between them. This CDR3 is CASSLMGAYEQYF. The CDR3, as DNA: TGCGCCAGCAGCTTGATGGGGGCCTACGAGCAGTACTTC.

This clonotype has just a few counts. The V and J genes are TRBV7-9 and TRBJ2-1; D gene ambiguous. CDR1 and CDR2 (germline): SEHNR, FQNEAQ (reference sequence). CDR3 size: 12 residues. Trimming shortened V by 6 bases and J by 8 bases, and 11 bases separated the two germline ends. CDR3 sequence reads: CASSPTLHEQFF. In nucleotides, the CDR3 is TGTGCCAGCAGTCCGACCCTGCATGAGCAGTTCTTC.

The chain recombines TRBV12-3 or TRBV12-4 with TRBJ2-4, with 7 bases identical to TRBD2. V trimming: 1 base; J trimming: 8 bases; junction bases outside the gene matches: 5. The CDR3 has 14 amino acids. The CDR3 loop reads CASSLEAGRDIQYF. CDR3 coding DNA: TGTGCCAGCAGTTTAGAGGCAGGGAGGGACATTCAGTACTTC.

V gene TRBV3-1 combines with J gene TRBJ1-2, with D perhaps matching TRBD1 (5 bases). Trimming removed 4 bases at V and 7 bases at J, with 19 bases between. The CDR3 loop spans 15 amino acids. Germline V CDR1 and CDR2: LGHDT, YNNKEL (reference sequence). The CDR3 coding sequence is TGTGCCAGCAGCCGGTTAACAGGAGAGCCAGGTGGCTACACCTTC. This encodes CASSRLTGEPGGYTF.

This chain joins TRBV29-1 and TRBJ2-5, with 7 bases that match TRBD1. Germline trimming cut 5 bases from V and 5 bases from J; bases unmatched to any gene: 8. CDR1 and CDR2 (germline): SQVTM, ANQGSEA. The CDR3 has 13 amino acids. CDR3 residues: CSVRPGQWETQYF. CDR3 nucleotides: TGCAGCGTTCGACCGGGACAGTGGGAGACCCAGTACTTC.

This clonotype occurred a few times. The gene calls are TRBV28 and TRBJ1-5; possibly TRBD1 for D (6 bases). CDR3 length: 13 amino acids. The germline V and J ends were trimmed by 5 bases and 5 bases, with 10 bases remaining between them. CDR1 and CDR2 from the germline V gene are MDHEN and SYDVKM. CDR3 DNA sequence: TGTGCCAGCAGTCTGTCAGGGGATCAGCCCCAGCATTTT. Translating it yields CASSLSGDQPQHF. Full variable domain (rest looked up from reference TRBV28 and TRBJ1-5): DVKVTQSSRYLVKRTGEKVFLECVQDMDHENMFWYRQDPGLGLRLIYFSYDVKMKEKGDIPEGYSVSREKKERFSLILESASTNQTSMYLCASSLSGDQPQHFGDGTRLSIL.

The rearrangement joins TRBV6-5 to TRBJ2-7; 10 bases are a match to TRBD1. The CDR3 consists of 15 residues. In germline, CDR1 is MNHEY, CDR2 SVGAGI. Germline trimming cut 1 base from V and 5 bases from J; bases unmatched to any gene: 5. The CDR3, as DNA: TGTGCCAGCAGTTACTTGGGACAGGGGTTGGACGAGCAGTACTTC. Protein: CASSYLGQGLDEQYF.

The chain carries TRBV20-1 and TRBJ1-3; possible D gene TRBD1, 5 bases. V lost 3 bases and J 8 bases, leaving 17 bases between the germline ends. This CDR3 comprises 14 residues. Per germline, CDR1 DFQATT and CDR2 SNEGSKA (reference sequence). The CDR3 loop reads CSASAGTSKYTIYF. As DNA, the CDR3 is TGCAGTGCTAGCGCCGGGACTTCTAAGTACACCATATATTTT.

The chain joins TRBV6-5 to TRBJ2-5; perhaps TRBD2 as D (5 bases). Germline CDR1 and CDR2: MNHEY and SVGAGI. V gave up 2 bases and J gave up 2 bases, with 12 bases separating them. CDR3 length equals 15 residues. CDR3 loop: CASSYGLAIQETQYF. The DNA of the CDR3 is TGTGCCAGCAGTTACGGGCTAGCTATACAAGAGACCCAGTACTTC.

With respect to this clonotype: This may be a read error, as it is one base from a much larger clone. The chain has TRBV2 and TRBJ2-2, with a tentative D call TRBD2 (5 bases). Germline loops: CDR1 SNHLY, CDR2 FYNNEI. The CDR3 contains 16 residues. The ends were cut back, 7 bases at V and 1 base at J, with 16 bases in the middle. The CDR3 nucleotides are TGTGCCAGCACCGAAATCCCACTAGTGAACACCGGGGAGCTGTTTTTT. Protein: CASTEIPLVNTGELFF.

This clonotype was counted between two and nine times. V is TRBV29-1 and J is TRBJ2-2; possible D gene TRBD1, 5 bases. Germline CDR1 SQVTM, CDR2 ANQGSEA. The CDR3 length is 15 residues. V was shortened by 2 bases and J by 2 bases, with 12 bases between the two germline ends. The CDR3 sequence is CSVERGQGNTGELFF. Here the CDR3 DNA reads TGCAGCGTTGAAAGGGGTCAGGGAAACACCGGGGAGCTGTTTTTT.

This clonotype has a handful of counts. The chain uses TRBV5-1 and TRBJ1-1; no firm D call. The germline gives CDR1 SGHRS, CDR2 YFSETQ. The CDR3 extends over 13 amino acids. Trimming stripped 7 bases from V and 7 bases from J, with 17 bases between. The CDR3 is CASGNLRADEAFF. In nucleotides, the CDR3 is TGCGCCAGCGGAAATCTCCGCGCGGATGAAGCTTTCTTT.

This clonotype was found many times. The chain recombines TRBV28 with TRBJ2-7, with 8 bases that match TRBD1. This CDR3 is built from 16 residues. With 3 bases clipped from V and 5 bases from J, the junction kept 12 bases outside the gene matches. Per the germline V gene, CDR1 is MDHEN and CDR2 is SYDVKM. The DNA of the CDR3 is TGTGCCAGCAGTTTCTACCGGACAGGGAAAGTACACGAGCAGTACTTC. This sequence encodes CASSFYRTGKVHEQYF.

This clonotype was detected ten times or more. An end of the junction does not agree with germline; a read error may underlie this. The rearrangement links TRBV5-1 to TRBJ2-7, with no clear D. The CDR3 length is 13 residues. Per germline, CDR1 SGHRS and CDR2 YFSETQ. CDR3 loop: CASSLAGSYEQYF. Written as DNA, the CDR3 is TGTGCCAGCAGCTTAGCAGGATCCTACGAGCAGTACTTC.

This chain links TRBV7-3 with TRBJ1-1; 8 positions match TRBD1. J lost 2 bases, V lost 4 bases, and 6 bases had no gene match. The V gene's germline CDR1 is SGHTA and CDR2 FQGTGA. The CDR3 consists of 15 residues. CDR3 DNA sequence: TGTGCCAGCAGCTGGACAGGGAGGGTTAACACTGAAGCTTTCTTT. Translated: CASSWTGRVNTEAFF. The whole variable domain, filled in from reference TRBV7-3 and TRBJ1-1, reads GAGVSQTPSNKVTEKGKYVELRCDPISGHTALYWYRQSLGQGPEFLIYFQGTGAADDSGLPNDRFFAVRPEGSVSTLKIQRTERGDSAVYLCASSWTGRVNTEAFFGQGTRLTVV.

This clonotype turned up a few times. The rearrangement joins TRBV27 to TRBJ2-3; D possibly corresponds to TRBD1 (6 bases). Deletions cut 6 bases from V and 0 bases from J, with 13 bases between. This CDR3 has 15 residues. Per germline, CDR1 MNHEY and CDR2 SMNVEV (reference sequence). The CDR3 here is CASRPDSVSTDTQYF. CDR3 in DNA: TGTGCCAGCAGGCCGGACAGCGTAAGCACAGATACGCAGTATTTT.

This clonotype was detected only a few times. The rearrangement links TRBV7-9 to TRBJ1-2; TRBD1 agrees at 9 bases. Looked up from germline, CDR1 is SEHNR and CDR2 is FQNEAQ (reference sequence). Trimming took 7 bases from V and 6 from J; bases not matched to a gene: 9. This CDR3 has 14 amino acids. This CDR3 is CASTPTGGANGYTF. The CDR3 DNA sequence: TGTGCCAGCACCCCTACAGGGGGCGCGAATGGCTACACCTTC.

This clonotype was picked up many times. The chain is built from TRBV5-1 and TRBJ2-2, with 8 bases that match TRBD1. J lost 4 bases, V lost 4 bases, and 3 bases had no gene match. Per the germline V gene, CDR1 is SGHRS and CDR2 is YFSETQ. The CDR3 extends over 14 amino acids. The CDR3 nucleotides read TGCGCCAGCAGCGTCCAGGGGGCCACCGGGGAGCTGTTTTTT. This gives the protein CASSVQGATGELFF.

The V and J genes are TRBV5-8 and TRBJ1-1; D not resolved. This CDR3 contains 15 residues. The germline CDR1 and CDR2 sequences are SGHTS and YDEGEE. Trimming pared 0 bases from V and 1 base from J, leaving 10 bases between. The DNA for the CDR3 is TGTGCCAGCAGCTTGGCTGGCGGGAGGAACACTGAAGCTTTCTTT. Residues: CASSLAGGRNTEAFF. Combining the CDR3 with reference TRBV5-8 and TRBJ1-1 gives the whole variable domain EAGVTQSPTHLIKTRGQQATLRCSPISGHTSVYWYQQALGLGLQFLLWYDEGEERNRGNFPPRFSGRQFPNYSSELNVNALELEDSALYLCASSLAGGRNTEAFFGQGTRLTVV.

The chain recombines TRBV15 with TRBJ2-5; 7 bases match TRBD1. The CDR3 contains 14 residues. Germline V CDR1 and CDR2: LNHNV, YYDKDF (reference sequence). Trimming cost V 4 bases and J 4 bases; bases outside gene matches: 6. The DNA of the CDR3 is TGTGCCACCAGCAAAACAGGGGTTCGAGAGACCCAGTACTTC. Encoded protein: CATSKTGVRETQYF.